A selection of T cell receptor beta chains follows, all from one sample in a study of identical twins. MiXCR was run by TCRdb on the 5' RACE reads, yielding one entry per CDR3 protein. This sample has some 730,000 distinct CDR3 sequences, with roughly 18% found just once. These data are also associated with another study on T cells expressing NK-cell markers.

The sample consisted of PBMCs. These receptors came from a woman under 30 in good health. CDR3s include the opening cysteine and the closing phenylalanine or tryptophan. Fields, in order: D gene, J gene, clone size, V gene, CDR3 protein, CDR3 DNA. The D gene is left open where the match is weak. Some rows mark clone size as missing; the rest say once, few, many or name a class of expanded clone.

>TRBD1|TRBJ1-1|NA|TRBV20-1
CSARDSGGPNTEAFF
TGCAGTGCTAGAGATTCAGGGGGCCCTAACACTGAAGCTTTCTTT
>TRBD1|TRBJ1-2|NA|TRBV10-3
CAISRAGQDYGYTF
TGTGCCATCAGCAGGGCGGGACAGGACTATGGCTACACCTTC
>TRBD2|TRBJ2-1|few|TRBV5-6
CASSLRLAANEQFF
TGTGCCAGCAGCTTAAGACTAGCAGCGAATGAGCAGTTCTTC
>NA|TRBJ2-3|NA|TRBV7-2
CASSLDSAGTDTQYF
TGTGCCAGCAGCTTAGATTCGGCAGGGACAGATACGCAGTATTTT
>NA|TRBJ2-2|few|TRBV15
CATSRDITGNTGELFF
TGTGCCACCAGCAGAGATATCACAGGGAACACCGGGGAGCTGTTTTTT
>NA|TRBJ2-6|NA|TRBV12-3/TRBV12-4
CASSLHATRGTGANVLTF
TGTGCCAGCAGTTTACACGCGACTAGGGGCACTGGGGCCAACGTCCTGACTTTC
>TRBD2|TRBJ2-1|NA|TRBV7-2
CATPSGHFYNEQFF
TGTGCCACCCCTAGCGGGCACTTTTACAATGAGCAGTTCTTC
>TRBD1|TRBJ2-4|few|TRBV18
CASSPSAGTGKNIQYF
TGTGCCAGCTCACCGAGCGCTGGGACAGGGAAAAACATTCAGTACTTC
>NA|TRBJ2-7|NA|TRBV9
CASSIGSGSSYEQYF
TGTGCCAGCAGCATAGGGTCGGGGAGCTCCTACGAGCAGTACTTC
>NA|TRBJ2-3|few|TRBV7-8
CTTDTQYF
TGTACCACAGATACGCAGTATTTT
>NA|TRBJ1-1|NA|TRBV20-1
CSAPQEGTNTEAFF
TGCAGTGCTCCCCAAGAGGGGACGAACACTGAAGCTTTCTTT
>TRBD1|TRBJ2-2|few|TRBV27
CASRRTGWNTGELFF
TGTGCCAGCAGGCGGACAGGGTGGAACACCGGGGAGCTGTTTTTT
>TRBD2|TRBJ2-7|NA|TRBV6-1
CASRRTSPPDYYEQYF
TGTGCCAGCAGACGGACTAGCCCGCCTGATTACTACGAGCAGTACTTC
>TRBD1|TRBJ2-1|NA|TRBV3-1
CASSQDGTGSYNEQFF
TGTGCCAGCAGCCAAGACGGGACAGGGTCGTACAATGAGCAGTTCTTC
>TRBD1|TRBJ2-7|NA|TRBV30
CAWNTGDSYEQYF
TGTGCCTGGAATACAGGGGACTCCTACGAGCAGTACTTC
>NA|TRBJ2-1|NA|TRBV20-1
CSALPPLGSYNEQFF
TGCAGTGCTCTCCCCCCGTTAGGATCCTACAATGAGCAGTTCTTC
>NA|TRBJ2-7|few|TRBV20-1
CSASRAGNFDYEQYF
TGCAGTGCTAGTAGAGCGGGTAACTTTGACTACGAGCAGTACTTC
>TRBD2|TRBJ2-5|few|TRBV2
CASQETLALQETQYF
TGTGCCAGCCAGGAGACACTAGCGCTCCAAGAGACCCAGTACTTC
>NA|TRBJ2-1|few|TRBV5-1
CASSLVEGPTNEQFF
TGCGCCAGCAGCTTGGTCGAAGGACCCACAAATGAGCAGTTCTTC
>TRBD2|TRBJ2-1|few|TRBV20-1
CSASPLLAGDNEQFF
TGCAGTGCCAGTCCCTTACTAGCGGGAGACAATGAGCAGTTCTTC
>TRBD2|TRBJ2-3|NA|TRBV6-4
CAGLAGETDTQYF
TGTGCCGGTCTAGCGGGAGAAACAGATACGCAGTATTTT
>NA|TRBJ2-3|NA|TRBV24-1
CATSEGTSTDTQYF
TGTGCCACCAGCGAAGGGACCAGCACAGATACGCAGTATTTT
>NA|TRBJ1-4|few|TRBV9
CASSPGGMEEKLFF
TGTGCCAGCAGCCCCGGAGGGATGGAGGAAAAACTGTTTTTT
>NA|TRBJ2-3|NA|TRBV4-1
CASSQETGRGTDTQYF
TGCGCCAGCAGCCAAGAAACTGGAAGAGGCACAGATACGCAGTATTTT
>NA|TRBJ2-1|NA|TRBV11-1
CASSSKSGSSGSYNEQFF
TGTGCCAGCAGCTCGAAAAGCGGTAGTTCGGGCTCCTACAATGAGCAGTTCTTC
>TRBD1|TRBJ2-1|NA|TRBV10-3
CAIRQTGDSIEQFF
TGTGCCATCAGACAGACAGGGGATTCAATTGAGCAGTTCTTC
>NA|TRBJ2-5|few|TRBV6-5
CASSYGTGLQETQYF
TGTGCCAGCAGTTATGGGACGGGACTCCAAGAGACCCAGTACTTC
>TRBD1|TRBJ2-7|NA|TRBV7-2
CASSLTWDRGLYEQYF
TGTGCCAGCAGCTTAACTTGGGACAGGGGGCTTTACGAGCAGTACTTC